One and the same sample provided the 10 T cell receptor beta chains below, sequenced in a study of cytomegalovirus exposure and HLA in healthy donors. PCR amplification relied on 60 Vbeta primers (plus 13 Jbeta primers). Measured with immunoSEQ multiplex PCR; TCRdb has only the in-frame clones, and not every one. The sample has approximately 150,000 clones; approximately 81% are singletons. Sequences were obtained from PBMCs. The source of these receptors is a man aged 25-40 years in good health and CMV-seronegative.

The chain carries TRBV29-1 and TRBJ2-1; TRBD1 matches at 10 bases. Germline loops: CDR1 SQVTM, CDR2 ANQGSEA. The CDR3 length is 14 residues. Germline trimming cut 3 bases from V and 4 bases from J; bases unmatched to any gene: 3. DNA of the CDR3: TGCAGCGTTGAGGACAGGGGGTTGTACAATGAGCAGTTCTTC. It translates to CSVEDRGLYNEQFF.

The rearrangement joins TRBV18 to TRBJ2-7; TRBD1 might be the D (6 bases). Trimming took off 3 bases at V and 3 bases at J, with 18 bases between the two ends. The CDR3 has 16 residues. The germline gives CDR1 KGHSH, CDR2 LQKENI. CDR3 protein: CASSPETGPLNYEQYF. The CDR3 DNA reads TGTGCCAGCTCACCCGAGACAGGTCCGCTGAACTACGAGCAGTACTTC.

V and J are TRBV27 and TRBJ2-3; TRBD2 aligns across 7 bases. CDR1 is MNHEY, CDR2 SMNVEV, per germline (reference sequence). The CDR3 is made up of 17 amino acids. J was trimmed by 2 bases and V by 6 bases; bases with no gene match: 14. The CDR3 loop reads CASSPRSAGDFTDTQYF. CDR3 nucleotides: TGTGCCAGCAGCCCCCGAAGTGCGGGGGACTTCACAGATACGCAGTATTTT.

The rearrangement joins TRBV27 to TRBJ1-5, with TRBD1 as a possible D gene (5 bases). In germline, CDR1 is MNHEY, CDR2 SMNVEV (reference sequence). Trimming cost V 2 bases and J 7 bases, with 12 bases left between them. The CDR3 covers 14 residues. The CDR3 here is CASSLKGLKQPQHF. The CDR3 nucleotides read TGTGCCAGCAGTTTAAAGGGACTCAAGCAGCCCCAGCATTTT.

This clone has more than one count but fewer than ten. The chain carries TRBV19 and TRBJ1-2; 10 nucleotides agree with TRBD1. The CDR3 is 17 residues long. The germline V gene encodes CDR1 LNHDA and CDR2 SQIVND (reference sequence). Losses at the gene ends were 3 bases for V and 0 bases for J; bases not matched to a gene: 7. The CDR3 DNA is TGTGCCAGTAGTATCATCCCTGGGACAGGGGCTAACTATGGCTACACCTTC. Residues: CASSIIPGTGANYGYTF.

This clone was seen a handful of times. The chain recombines TRBV21-1 with TRBJ1-2. TRBV21-1 is described as a pseudogene. The CDR3 runs to 13 residues. The CDR3 reads CASSEGRDYGYTF. DNA for the CDR3: TGTGCCAGCAGCGAAGGACGGGACTATGGCTACACCTTC.

The chain uses TRBV5-1 and TRBJ1-6; D remains unclear. V was pared by 0 bases and J by 8 bases, with 15 bases between. CDR1 SGHRS and CDR2 YFSETQ come from the germline V gene. The CDR3 loop spans 16 amino acids. The CDR3 reads CASSLDTRAVYSPLHF. For the CDR3, the DNA is TGCGCCAGCAGCTTGGATACTAGGGCGGTCTATTCACCCCTCCACTTT.

J is TRBJ2-5 and V is TRBV9; D possibly corresponds to TRBD2 (5 bases). Germline lookup yields CDR1 SGDLS and CDR2 YYNGEE. CDR3 length equals 15 residues. Trimming took off 0 bases at V and 5 bases at J, with 14 bases between the two ends. The CDR3 DNA reads as TGTGCCAGCAGCGTAGGGACGACCCCGGGGGAGACCCAGTACTTC. It specifies CASSVGTTPGETQYF.

The gene calls are TRBV21-1 and TRBJ1-6. TRBV21-1 is designated a pseudogene. The length of the CDR3 is 17 residues. The CDR3 DNA sequence: TGTGCCAGCAGCAAAGTTCGGAGGGAGGAAATCCCTTCACCCCTCCACTTT. It encodes CASSKVRREEIPSPLHF.

The rearrangement links TRBV5-6 to TRBJ1-5; TRBD1 aligns across 9 bases. Germline loops: CDR1 SGHDT, CDR2 YYEEEE. J gave up 11 bases and V 4 bases, and 13 bases lay outside the gene matches. The CDR3 loop spans 15 amino acids. CDR3 in amino acids: CASSRPGQGVEAQHF. The CDR3 nucleotides read TGTGCCAGCAGCCGACCGGGACAGGGTGTCGAGGCCCAGCATTTT.